This T cell receptor (beta chain) emerged from a study of T-cell memory formation after mild COVID-19. Germline CDR1 and CDR2: LGHNA and YSLEER. The CDR3 has 15 amino acids. V was clipped by 0 bases and J by 9 bases; unmatched bases: 8. Study findings and constraints: Researchers found some responding clones in pre-infection memory, a sign that cross-reactive memory joined.

In regard to this clonotype: The target antigen is unknown.

Via MiXCR, TCRdb re-called the 5' RACE reads, giving one row per CDR3 protein. The sample has about 430,000 distinct CDR3 sequences; roughly a quarter are singletons. The sequencing input was PBMCs or a T cell subset sorted from them (not recorded which). The TCR originated in an adult woman who had mild COVID-19 (a few samples of this study predate the infection). Cell type and time point are not known. This sequence joins TRBV4-3 and TRBJ2-1, with 7 bases matching TRBD1. The CDR3 sequence is CASSQDTGVRGEQFF. The CDR3 DNA follows: TGCGCCAGCAGCCAAGATACAGGGGTGAGGGGTGAGCAGTTCTTC.